The rows below give T cell receptor beta chains drawn from one sample of a study of response to subunit inactivated influenza vaccine. TCRdb reprocessed the RT-PCR reads with MiXCR, giving one entry per CDR3 protein. The sample comprises about 700,000 distinct CDR3 sequences, about 14% of which are singletons, and 6.5% to 8.5% rests with the top ten. Sample: PBMCs from blood, taken roughly 2 weeks before vaccination. These receptors all stem from a man in his forties or fifties who received an inactivated influenza vaccine. CDR3s include the opening cysteine and the closing phenylalanine or tryptophan. D genes are given only for firm matches. Size tells how often a clone was seen (once, few, many) or the class of an expanded clone, and some rows leave it out.

d_call: TRBD1; v_call: TRBV10-3; cdr3_length: 16; j_call: TRBJ2-5; clone_size: NA; cdr3_aa: CAISGPGQGPQETQYF; cdr3_nt: TGTGCCATCAGTGGCCCGGGACAGGGGCCCCAAGAGACCCAGTACTTC
d_call: NA; v_call: TRBV28; cdr3_length: 15; j_call: TRBJ1-3; clone_size: NA; cdr3_aa: CASSGGSLSGNTIYF; cdr3_nt: TGTGCCAGCAGTGGGGGGTCACTCTCTGGAAACACCATATATTTT
d_call: TRBD1; v_call: TRBV6-2/TRBV6-3; cdr3_length: 14; j_call: TRBJ2-3; clone_size: few; cdr3_aa: CASRTTGFTDTQYF; cdr3_nt: TGTGCCAGCAGGACGACAGGGTTTACAGATACGCAGTATTTT
d_call: TRBD1; v_call: TRBV11-2; cdr3_length: 18; j_call: TRBJ2-1; clone_size: few; cdr3_aa: CASSLGPPRDRAYNEQFF; cdr3_nt: TGTGCCAGCAGCTTAGGCCCCCCCCGGGACAGGGCCTACAATGAGCAGTTCTTC
d_call: TRBD2; v_call: TRBV11-2; cdr3_length: 18; j_call: TRBJ2-7; clone_size: NA; cdr3_aa: CASSSRTGGGPSSYEQYF; cdr3_nt: TGTGCCAGCAGCTCACGCACGGGCGGGGGGCCTAGCTCCTACGAGCAGTACTTC
d_call: TRBD1; v_call: TRBV3-1; cdr3_length: 13; j_call: TRBJ1-5; clone_size: few; cdr3_aa: CASSQADRVPQHF; cdr3_nt: TGTGCCAGCAGCCAAGCCGACAGGGTGCCCCAGCATTTT
d_call: NA; v_call: TRBV4-2; cdr3_length: 16; j_call: TRBJ1-4; clone_size: NA; cdr3_aa: CASSHPIGGANEKLFF; cdr3_nt: TGTGCCAGCAGCCACCCCATTGGGGGTGCTAATGAAAAACTGTTTTTT
d_call: TRBD2; v_call: TRBV29-1; cdr3_length: 14; j_call: TRBJ2-7; clone_size: few; cdr3_aa: CSVEKREGFTEQYF; cdr3_nt: TGCAGCGTTGAAAAGCGGGAGGGATTTACCGAGCAGTACTTC
d_call: NA; v_call: TRBV6-1; cdr3_length: 15; j_call: TRBJ2-7; clone_size: few; cdr3_aa: CASSEAVGTPGEQYF; cdr3_nt: TGTGCCAGCAGTGAAGCGGTGGGGACCCCGGGGGAGCAGTACTTC
d_call: NA; v_call: TRBV29-1; cdr3_length: 12; j_call: TRBJ2-1; clone_size: few; cdr3_aa: CSVGNSFDEQFF; cdr3_nt: TGCAGCGTTGGGAACAGCTTCGATGAGCAGTTCTTC
d_call: NA; v_call: TRBV29-1; cdr3_length: 13; j_call: TRBJ2-5; clone_size: few; cdr3_aa: CSAAQETGETQYF; cdr3_nt: TGCAGCGCAGCCCAGGAGACGGGGGAGACCCAGTACTTC
d_call: TRBD2; v_call: TRBV29-1; cdr3_length: 15; j_call: TRBJ2-3; clone_size: many; cdr3_aa: CSVDGLAGSTDTQYF; cdr3_nt: TGCAGCGTTGACGGACTAGCGGGGAGCACAGATACGCAGTATTTT
d_call: TRBD2; v_call: TRBV12-3/TRBV12-4; cdr3_length: 15; j_call: TRBJ2-5; clone_size: many; cdr3_aa: CASSPGLAGVETQYF; cdr3_nt: TGTGCCAGCAGTCCGGGACTAGCGGGAGTAGAGACCCAGTACTTC
d_call: NA; v_call: TRBV20-1; cdr3_length: 12; j_call: TRBJ2-7; clone_size: few; cdr3_aa: CSASGRLGEQYF; cdr3_nt: TGCAGTGCTAGCGGGAGACTCGGCGAGCAGTACTTC
d_call: TRBD1; v_call: TRBV29-1; cdr3_length: 14; j_call: TRBJ2-7; clone_size: many; cdr3_aa: CSVELRGLHYEQYF; cdr3_nt: TGCAGCGTGGAACTCAGGGGGCTGCACTACGAGCAGTACTTC
d_call: TRBD2; v_call: TRBV5-6; cdr3_length: 17; j_call: TRBJ2-5; clone_size: few; cdr3_aa: CASSPTVSGGAVETQYF; cdr3_nt: TGTGCCAGCAGCCCCACCGTTAGCGGGGGGGCCGTGGAGACCCAGTACTTC
d_call: NA; v_call: TRBV15; cdr3_length: 16; j_call: TRBJ1-3; clone_size: NA; cdr3_aa: CATSWGISGGENTIYF; cdr3_nt: TGTGCCACCAGCTGGGGCATCTCTGGGGGAGAAAACACCATATATTTT
d_call: NA; v_call: TRBV7-6; cdr3_length: 14; j_call: TRBJ2-1; clone_size: few; cdr3_aa: CASTTGGTYNEQFF; cdr3_nt: TGTGCCAGCACAACAGGAGGTACCTACAATGAGCAGTTCTTC
d_call: NA; v_call: TRBV9; cdr3_length: 11; j_call: TRBJ1-2; clone_size: few; cdr3_aa: CASSPPGGYTF; cdr3_nt: TGTGCCAGCAGCCCCCCGGGGGGCTACACCTTC
d_call: TRBD1; v_call: TRBV6-1; cdr3_length: 15; j_call: TRBJ2-1; clone_size: few; cdr3_aa: CASSTGQAGNNEQFF; cdr3_nt: TGTGCCAGCAGCACGGGACAGGCCGGTAACAATGAGCAGTTCTTC
d_call: NA; v_call: TRBV19; cdr3_length: 11; j_call: TRBJ2-5; clone_size: few; cdr3_aa: CASSGARTQYF; cdr3_nt: TGTGCCAGTAGTGGGGCGAGGACCCAGTACTTC
d_call: TRBD1; v_call: TRBV29-1; cdr3_length: 13; j_call: TRBJ2-1; clone_size: few; cdr3_aa: CSSRRQGVNEQFF; cdr3_nt: TGCAGCTCCCGCCGGCAGGGGGTGAATGAGCAGTTCTTC
d_call: NA; v_call: TRBV20-1; cdr3_length: 13; j_call: TRBJ1-5; clone_size: NA; cdr3_aa: CSASRTDNQPQHF; cdr3_nt: TGCAGTGCTAGTAGGACAGACAATCAGCCCCAGCATTTT
d_call: TRBD2; v_call: TRBV9; cdr3_length: 17; j_call: TRBJ2-2; clone_size: few; cdr3_aa: CASSVRRAGGLTGELFF; cdr3_nt: TGTGCCAGCAGCGTCCGTAGAGCGGGAGGACTCACCGGGGAGCTGTTTTTT
d_call: NA; v_call: TRBV9; cdr3_length: 13; j_call: TRBJ1-5; clone_size: NA; cdr3_aa: CASSVGDGSAQHF; cdr3_nt: TGTGCCAGCAGCGTAGGGGATGGATCAGCCCAGCATTTT
d_call: TRBD2; v_call: TRBV2; cdr3_length: 17; j_call: TRBJ2-1; clone_size: few; cdr3_aa: CASSEAGGASSYNEQFF; cdr3_nt: TGTGCCAGCAGTGAAGCCGGGGGGGCCAGCTCCTACAATGAGCAGTTCTTC
d_call: TRBD1; v_call: TRBV12-3/TRBV12-4; cdr3_length: 14; j_call: TRBJ2-3; clone_size: NA; cdr3_aa: CASSLGGQGGTQYF; cdr3_nt: TGTGCCAGCAGTTTAGGGGGACAGGGTGGTACGCAGTATTTT
d_call: TRBD1; v_call: TRBV6-2/TRBV6-3; cdr3_length: 13; j_call: TRBJ2-2; clone_size: NA; cdr3_aa: CASSFTGVGELFF; cdr3_nt: TGTGCCAGCAGTTTCACAGGGGTCGGGGAGCTGTTTTTT
d_call: NA; v_call: TRBV11-2; cdr3_length: 15; j_call: TRBJ2-2; clone_size: NA; cdr3_aa: CASSLDLVGTGELFF; cdr3_nt: TGTGCCAGCAGCTTAGATTTGGTGGGAACCGGGGAGCTGTTTTTT
d_call: NA; v_call: TRBV5-1; cdr3_length: 15; j_call: TRBJ2-7; clone_size: many; cdr3_aa: CASSKRDSPLYEQYF; cdr3_nt: TGCGCCAGCAGCAAGCGGGACAGTCCCCTCTACGAGCAGTACTTC
d_call: NA; v_call: TRBV11-2; cdr3_length: 14; j_call: TRBJ2-4; clone_size: NA; cdr3_aa: CAGSHRDGWDIQYF; cdr3_nt: TGTGCCGGCAGCCACCGGGACGGTTGGGACATTCAGTACTTC
d_call: NA; v_call: TRBV4-1; cdr3_length: 13; j_call: TRBJ1-1; clone_size: NA; cdr3_aa: CASSQAPYTEAFF; cdr3_nt: TGCGCCAGCAGCCAAGCCCCCTACACTGAAGCTTTCTTT
d_call: NA; v_call: TRBV18; cdr3_length: 16; j_call: TRBJ2-7; clone_size: few; cdr3_aa: CASSPPFGGASYEQYF; cdr3_nt: TGTGCCAGCTCACCACCCTTCGGCGGGGCTTCCTACGAGCAGTACTTC
d_call: NA; v_call: TRBV3-2; cdr3_length: 17; j_call: TRBJ2-2; clone_size: few; cdr3_aa: CTRSPALFSQDTGELFF; cdr3_nt: TGTACCCGCAGCCCCGCCCTTTTTAGCCAGGACACCGGGGAGCTGTTTTTT
d_call: NA; v_call: TRBV12-3/TRBV12-4; cdr3_length: 14; j_call: TRBJ2-1; clone_size: few; cdr3_aa: CASSLTRVYNEQFF; cdr3_nt: TGTGCCAGCAGTTTGACCAGGGTTTACAATGAGCAGTTCTTC
d_call: TRBD1; v_call: TRBV9; cdr3_length: 14; j_call: TRBJ2-5; clone_size: NA; cdr3_aa: CASSWGQGEETQYF; cdr3_nt: TGTGCCAGCAGCTGGGGACAGGGGGAAGAGACCCAGTACTTC
d_call: NA; v_call: TRBV2; cdr3_length: 14; j_call: TRBJ2-2; clone_size: NA; cdr3_aa: CASSSYSGSGELFF; cdr3_nt: TGTGCCAGCAGTTCGTATAGTGGGTCCGGGGAGCTGTTTTTT
d_call: NA; v_call: TRBV3-1; cdr3_length: 12; j_call: TRBJ2-7; clone_size: few; cdr3_aa: CASRGPGDEQYF; cdr3_nt: TGTGCCAGCAGGGGACCAGGCGACGAGCAGTACTTC
d_call: NA; v_call: TRBV6-1; cdr3_length: 13; j_call: TRBJ1-1; clone_size: NA; cdr3_aa: CASRKVRYTEAFF; cdr3_nt: TGTGCCAGCCGCAAGGTACGGTACACTGAAGCTTTCTTT
d_call: TRBD1; v_call: TRBV14; cdr3_length: 16; j_call: TRBJ2-5; clone_size: NA; cdr3_aa: CASSHYGTELQETQYF; cdr3_nt: TGTGCCAGCAGCCATTATGGGACAGAACTCCAAGAGACCCAGTACTTC
d_call: NA; v_call: TRBV29-1; cdr3_length: 15; j_call: TRBJ2-5; clone_size: many; cdr3_aa: CSASQGLLAPETQYF; cdr3_nt: TGCAGCGCATCTCAGGGGTTGCTAGCCCCAGAGACCCAGTACTTC
d_call: NA; v_call: TRBV5-1; cdr3_length: 14; j_call: TRBJ2-7; clone_size: many; cdr3_aa: CASSLGDSRYEQYF; cdr3_nt: TGCGCCAGCAGCCTTGGTGACAGTCGTTACGAGCAGTACTTC
d_call: NA; v_call: TRBV4-2; cdr3_length: 13; j_call: TRBJ1-1; clone_size: many; cdr3_aa: CASSPMRETEAFF; cdr3_nt: TGTGCCAGCAGCCCCATGAGGGAAACTGAAGCTTTCTTT
d_call: TRBD2; v_call: TRBV12-3/TRBV12-4; cdr3_length: 17; j_call: TRBJ2-3; clone_size: few; cdr3_aa: CASSPTRTGGRADTQYF; cdr3_nt: TGTGCCAGCAGCCCAACCAGGACTGGCGGGAGGGCCGATACGCAGTATTTT
d_call: NA; v_call: TRBV6-1; cdr3_length: 12; j_call: TRBJ1-2; clone_size: few; cdr3_aa: CASSNRVYGYTF; cdr3_nt: TGTGCCAGCAGCAACAGGGTCTACGGCTACACCTTC
d_call: NA; v_call: TRBV7-3; cdr3_length: 10; j_call: TRBJ2-1; clone_size: NA; cdr3_aa: CASRGFEQFF; cdr3_nt: TGTGCCAGCCGAGGTTTTGAGCAGTTCTTC
d_call: NA; v_call: TRBV5-1; cdr3_length: 14; j_call: TRBJ2-3; clone_size: many; cdr3_aa: CASSWKDSTDTQYF; cdr3_nt: TGCGCCAGCAGCTGGAAGGACAGCACAGATACGCAGTATTTT
d_call: NA; v_call: TRBV10-3; cdr3_length: 14; j_call: TRBJ2-3; clone_size: NA; cdr3_aa: CAISDPGVADTQYF; cdr3_nt: TGTGCCATCAGTGATCCGGGGGTGGCAGATACGCAGTATTTT
d_call: TRBD2; v_call: TRBV7-8; cdr3_length: 14; j_call: TRBJ2-5; clone_size: NA; cdr3_aa: CASTTSGGGETQYF; cdr3_nt: TGTGCCAGCACCACTAGCGGGGGGGGTGAGACCCAGTACTTC
d_call: NA; v_call: TRBV5-8; cdr3_length: 10; j_call: TRBJ2-7; clone_size: few; cdr3_aa: CASTQGEQYF; cdr3_nt: TGTGCCAGCACCCAGGGCGAGCAGTACTTC
d_call: NA; v_call: TRBV20-1; cdr3_length: 14; j_call: TRBJ2-1; clone_size: once; cdr3_aa: CSASVTSSYNEQFF; cdr3_nt: TGCAGTGCTAGTGTCACGAGCTCCTACAATGAGCAGTTCTTC
d_call: TRBD2; v_call: TRBV5-1; cdr3_length: 15; j_call: TRBJ2-1; clone_size: many; cdr3_aa: CASSPRLAGLGEQFF; cdr3_nt: TGCGCCAGCAGCCCCAGACTAGCGGGATTAGGTGAGCAGTTCTTC